Below are 24 T cell receptor beta chains sequenced from a single sample in a study of CD4 T cells in relation to SARS-CoV-2 and coronaviruses. The unexposed donors gave CD4+ T cells in about 2011-2019, prior to COVID-19. This table comes from immunoSEQ multiplex PCR, and its TCRdb copy is limited to in-frame clones, with some not included. The sample includes 60,000 to 85,000 clones, over 85% of them seen just once. Material: naive CD4+ T cells from PBMCs. Subset in this sample: naive CD4+ T cells isolated by negative enrichment. The receptors shown here come from a human donor in good health.

The V and J genes are TRBV24-1 and TRBJ2-1; possibly TRBD2 for D (6 bases). From germline, CDR1 is KGHDR and CDR2 SFDVKD. This CDR3 has 16 amino acids. Trimming left V 0 bases short and J 0 bases short, with 8 bases between. CDR3 coding DNA: TGTGCCACCAGTGATTTGGGAGGGGCCTCCTACAATGAGCAGTTCTTC. Protein sequence: CATSDLGGASYNEQFF.

The chain couples TRBV11-3 to TRBJ2-1; 7 bases are shared with TRBD1. The CDR3 has 14 residues. The V gene end was trimmed by 4 bases and the J gene end by 7 bases; junction bases not matched to a gene: 7. Germline V CDR1 and CDR2: SGHNT, YENEEA. The CDR3 protein is CASSYRTGFNEQFF. The DNA for the CDR3 is TGTGCCAGCAGCTACCGGACAGGATTTAATGAGCAGTTCTTC.

The chain combines TRBV5-6 with TRBJ2-3; D is perhaps TRBD1 (6 bases). Germline CDR1 is SGHDT and CDR2 is YYEEEE. With 4 bases removed from V and 7 bases from J, the gap between germline ends came to 13 bases. This CDR3 region has 13 residues. The CDR3 region is CASSLTRGYTQYF. The CDR3 coding sequence is TGTGCCAGCAGCCTCACCAGGGGCTATACGCAGTATTTT.

The DNA for the CDR3 is TGTGCCAGCAGTTACGGTTGGACTAGCGCCTCCTACGAGCAGTACTTC. Amino acid sequence: CASSYGWTSASYEQYF. The chain employs TRBV6-2 or TRBV6-3 and TRBJ2-7; TRBD2 matches at 9 bases. Germline CDR1 MNHEY, CDR2 SVGEGT. CDR3 length equals 16 residues. Trimming cost V 2 bases and J 0 bases; bases outside gene matches: 5.

This clone was seen a handful of times. This chain connects TRBV9 to TRBJ1-2; a weak D match, TRBD1 (5 bases). The CDR3 extends over 14 amino acids. The germline gives CDR1 SGDLS, CDR2 YYNGEE. With 0 bases removed from V and 5 bases from J, the gap between germline ends came to 11 bases. CDR3 region: CASSVATGPYGYTF. CDR3 bases: TGTGCCAGCAGCGTAGCAACAGGCCCATATGGCTACACCTTC.

The rearrangement uses TRBV24-1 and TRBJ1-5; 7 bases line up with TRBD1. J lost 0 bases, V lost 5 bases, and 12 bases had no gene match. The CDR3 is 18 residues long. Germline values: CDR1 KGHDR, CDR2 SFDVKD. CDR3 residues: CATSAGGQIPYSNQPQHF. CDR3 nucleotide sequence: TGTGCCACCAGTGCGGGGGGACAGATCCCCTATAGCAATCAGCCCCAGCATTTT.

This clone was counted once. The chain is built from TRBV5-4 and TRBJ2-2; D not certain. Germline CDR1 is SGHNT and CDR2 is YYREEE (reference sequence). Trimming removed 2 bases at V and 5 bases at J, with 22 bases between. This CDR3 has 18 residues. CDR3 nucleotide sequence: TGTGCCAGCAGCTTCCAGGTTCGATCGGCAACTTGGACCGGGGAGCTGTTTTTT. Its translation is CASSFQVRSATWTGELFF.

The V gene is TRBV24-1, the J gene TRBJ1-3; the D is unclear. The V gene lost 4 bases and the J gene lost 2 bases, with 11 bases spanning the gap. The CDR3 is made up of 15 amino acids. The germline CDR1 and CDR2 sequences are KGHDR and SFDVKD. The CDR3 sequence is CATSDPRGPGNTIYF. CDR3 in DNA: TGTGCCACCAGTGACCCTCGGGGTCCTGGAAACACCATATATTTT.

The chain employs TRBV27 and TRBJ1-2; 8 bases fit TRBD1. The CDR3 extends over 13 amino acids. J gave up 8 bases and V 5 bases, and 7 bases lay outside the gene matches. Per the germline V gene, CDR1 is MNHEY and CDR2 is SMNVEV (reference sequence). The CDR3 bases are TGTGCCAGCAGTCCGAGGACAGGGCAAGGCTACACCTTC. Its protein product is CASSPRTGQGYTF.

The V gene is TRBV13, the J gene TRBJ2-7; 8 bases line up with TRBD1. Trimming at V came to 5 bases and at J to 5 bases, leaving 8 bases not matched to a gene. Germline-derived CDR1 and CDR2 are PRHDT and FYEKMQ (reference sequence). There are 14 residues in the CDR3. CDR3 nucleotides: TGTGCCAGCAGCGGAAAGACAGGGGTGGACGAGCAGTACTTC. Translating gives CASSGKTGVDEQYF.

The chain couples TRBV24-1 to TRBJ2-1, with D perhaps TRBD2 (5 bases). CDR1 is KGHDR, CDR2 SFDVKD, per germline. V lost 2 bases and J 4 bases, leaving 14 bases between the germline ends. The CDR3 extends over 16 amino acids. CDR3 amino acids: CATSDSSGQPYNEQFF. CDR3 nucleotides: TGTGCCACCAGTGATTCAAGCGGCCAACCTTACAATGAGCAGTTCTTC.

The chain couples TRBV30 to TRBJ2-7, with D maybe TRBD2 (5 bases). There are 14 residues in the CDR3. Deletions cut 0 bases from V and 7 bases from J, with 16 bases between. Germline values: CDR1 GTSNPN, CDR2 SVGIG (reference sequence). The CDR3 spells CAWSVLGGREEQYF. As DNA, the CDR3 is TGTGCCTGGAGTGTACTCGGAGGAAGAGAAGAGCAGTACTTC.

In DNA, the CDR3 is TGTGCCAGCACGGGGGTAGCGAACACTGAAGCTTTCTTT. Translating it yields CASTGVANTEAFF. V gene TRBV27 combines with J gene TRBJ1-1, with D possibly matching TRBD1 (5 bases). Germline V gene sequence: CDR1 MNHEY, CDR2 SMNVEV (reference sequence). The V end was cut by 7 bases, the J end by 1 base, with 10 bases between. This CDR3 has 13 residues.

The chain uses TRBV19 and TRBJ1-1; D is undetermined. Trimming shortened V by 6 bases and J by 7 bases, and 24 bases separated the two germline ends. Germline values: CDR1 LNHDA, CDR2 SQIVND (reference sequence). There are 16 residues in the CDR3. In DNA, the CDR3 is TGTGCCAGTAGCCAACCGACCCGGACGTATGTTATTGAAGCTTTCTTT. Residues: CASSQPTRTYVIEAFF. Supplemented by reference TRBV19 and TRBJ1-1, the full variable domain reads DGGITQSPKYLFRKEGQNVTLSCEQNLNHDAMYWYRQDPGQGLRLIYYSQIVNDFQKGDIAEGYSVSREKKESFPLTVTSAQKNPTAFYLCASSQPTRTYVIEAFFGQGTRLTVV.

The J gene is TRBJ2-4, the V gene TRBV28; the D is unclear. Germline V gene sequence: CDR1 MDHEN, CDR2 SYDVKM. V dropped 5 bases and J dropped 1 base, with 12 bases sitting between them. The CDR3 totals 15 residues. The CDR3 nucleotides read TGTGCCAGCAGTACCCCCGGCGAGGCCAAAAACATTCAGTACTTC. Translated: CASSTPGEAKNIQYF.

The chain couples TRBV28 to TRBJ2-3, with 10 bases that match TRBD2. The CDR3 has 16 amino acids. Germline V CDR1 and CDR2: MDHEN, SYDVKM. The V and J ends lost 7 bases and 4 bases, in that order; junction bases with no gene match: 11. Written as DNA, the CDR3 is TGTGCCAGCAACCCCGGGAGCGGGAGGGCCCCAGATACGCAGTATTTT. This sequence encodes CASNPGSGRAPDTQYF.

The rearrangement uses TRBV29-1 and TRBJ1-5, with D perhaps TRBD1 (6 bases). The ends were cut back, 7 bases at V and 6 bases at J, with 16 bases in the middle. CDR1 and CDR2 (germline): SQVTM, ANQGSEA. The CDR3 runs 13 residues. The CDR3, as DNA: TGCAGCGCCCAGGGGAGAGAGGGTCAGCCCCAGCATTTT. It yields the protein CSAQGREGQPQHF.

The V call is TRBV7-2, the J call TRBJ1-6, with D maybe TRBD1 (6 bases). The CDR3 has 15 residues. Germline CDR1 is SGHTA and CDR2 is FQGNSA. Trimming removed 2 bases from V and 9 bases from J, with 14 bases in between. The CDR3 here is CASSLFVGGGSPLHF. The CDR3 nucleotides are TGTGCCAGCAGCTTATTCGTAGGGGGGGGTTCACCCCTCCACTTT.

V is TRBV5-4 and J is TRBJ2-5, with 8 bases aligning to TRBD2. The CDR3 totals 16 residues. The V segment lost 0 bases and the J segment 5 bases; nucleotides outside the gene matches: 9. CDR1 SGHNT and CDR2 YYREEE come from the germline V gene (reference sequence). The CDR3 region has the DNA TGTGCCAGCAGCTTGGGGGGGAAGCGGGAGATGGAGACCCAGTACTTC. Amino acid sequence: CASSLGGKREMETQYF.

The rearrangement joins TRBV5-1 to TRBJ2-1; 8 nucleotides line up with TRBD2. The germline CDR1 and CDR2 sequences are SGHRS and YFSETQ. This CDR3 contains 15 residues. With 2 bases clipped from V and 4 bases from J, the junction kept 5 bases outside the gene matches. The DNA of the CDR3 is TGCGCCAGCAGCTTCAGCGGGAGTAATTACAATGAGCAGTTCTTC. Its translation is CASSFSGSNYNEQFF. The whole variable domain, filled in from reference TRBV5-1 and TRBJ2-1, reads KAGVTQTPRYLIKTRGQQVTLSCSPISGHRSVSWYQQTPGQGLQFLFEYFSETQRNKGNFPGRFSGRQFSNSRSEMNVSTLELGDSALYLCASSFSGSNYNEQFFGPGTRLTVL.

The chain joins TRBV3-1 (or the pseudogene TRBV3-2) to TRBJ2-7; no reliable D call. Germline lookup yields CDR1 LGHDT and CDR2 YNNKEL (reference sequence). V was pared by 4 bases and J by 2 bases, with 15 bases between. The CDR3 extends over 15 amino acids. As DNA, the CDR3 is TGTGCCAGCAGCCCACGGAGACAAACCGCCTACGAGCAGTACTTC. This translates into CASSPRRQTAYEQYF.

This chain connects TRBV12-3 or TRBV12-4 to TRBJ2-7, with D uncertain. The CDR3 totals 13 residues. V was clipped by 1 base and J by 4 bases, with 8 bases between them. The CDR3 sequence: CASSLGTDYEQYF. CDR3 DNA sequence: TGTGCCAGCAGTTTAGGAACAGATTACGAGCAGTACTTC.

The chain links TRBV5-1 to TRBJ1-6; 7 bases map to TRBD1. V shed 4 bases, J shed 5 bases, and the junction held 3 bases outside the gene matches. The V gene's germline CDR1 is SGHRS and CDR2 YFSETQ. CDR3 length: 14 amino acids. The CDR3 DNA is TGCGCCAGCAGCGGGGACAGCGATAATTCACCCCTCCACTTT. This codes for CASSGDSDNSPLHF.

V gene TRBV19 combines with J gene TRBJ1-2; D unresolved. The germline V gene has CDR1 LNHDA and CDR2 SQIVND (reference sequence). This CDR3 comprises 14 residues. The V gene lost 1 base and the J gene lost 2 bases, with 8 bases spanning the gap. The CDR3 protein is CASSIGPSNYGYTF. CDR3 nucleotide sequence: TGTGCCAGTAGTATAGGACCCTCCAACTATGGCTACACCTTC.